The 26 T cell receptor beta chains below were found in one sample sequenced in a study of T cell repertoires in cytomegalovirus infection. TCRdb used MiXCR to reprocess the reads, holding one entry per CDR3 protein. The sample lists around 290,000 distinct CDR3 sequences, roughly 23% occurring once. Specimen: PBMCs. Source of these receptors: a human donor in good health (CMV status not recorded). Some clones in this sample may be carry-over from other donors' samples.

This clonotype was found many times. The chain recombines TRBV29-1 with TRBJ1-3; D is unclear. The CDR3 extends over 11 amino acids. Germline CDR1 and CDR2: SQVTM and ANQGSEA. Trimming left V 3 bases short and J 4 bases short, with 4 bases between. CDR3 in amino acids: CSVEVGNTIYF. CDR3 bases: TGCAGCGTTGAGGTCGGAAACACCATATATTTT. The full variable domain, with the rest looked up from reference TRBV29-1 and TRBJ1-3, is SAVISQKPSRDICQRGTSLTIQCQVDSQVTMMFWYRQQPGQSLTLIATANQGSEATYESGFVIDKFPISRPNLTFSTLTVSNMSPEDSSIYLCSVEVGNTIYFGEGSWLTVV.

The table lists this clonotype with many counts. The chain has TRBV11-2 and TRBJ2-7, with 8 positions matching TRBD2. Germline assignment: CDR1 SGHAT and CDR2 FQNNGV. The trim removed 4 bases at V and 7 bases at J, leaving 12 bases unmatched. The CDR3 extends over 15 amino acids. CDR3 DNA: TGTGCCAGCAGCTCCGGCAGACTAGCGTCTGAAGAGCAGTACTTC. It translates to CASSSGRLASEEQYF.

The V call is TRBV7-2, the J call TRBJ1-4, with 10 bases lining up with TRBD1. The germline V gene has CDR1 SGHTA and CDR2 FQGNSA. There are 15 residues in the CDR3. J was trimmed by 8 bases and V by 5 bases; bases with no gene match: 8. The CDR3 DNA reads TGTGCCAGCAGCCCTCAGGGACAGGGGAACGAAAAACTGTTTTTT. Its translation: CASSPQGQGNEKLFF.

Notes on this clonotype: Mismatch with germline at one junction end may stem from a read error. The chain carries TRBV14 and TRBJ2-1; perhaps TRBD1 as D (6 bases). Per the germline V gene, CDR1 is SGHDN and CDR2 is FVKESK. The CDR3 sequence is 16 residues long. The CDR3 bases are TGTGCCAGCAGCCCAGGACAGTTATACGACTACAGTGAGCAGTTCTTC. It encodes CASSPGQLYDYSEQFF.

The gene calls are TRBV11-2 and TRBJ1-4; TRBD1 is a possible D gene (6 bases). The germline V gene has CDR1 SGHAT and CDR2 FQNNGV. V lost 5 bases to trimming and J lost 10 bases, with 17 bases between them. CDR3 size: 14 residues. The CDR3 DNA is TGTGCCAGCAGCCCCGACGGGGGGCAAGGAAAACTGTTTTTT. Translating it yields CASSPDGGQGKLFF.

This clonotype was found many times. V is TRBV7-9 and J is TRBJ1-6; 8 bases agree with TRBD1. V lost 5 bases, J lost 7 bases, and 7 bases stayed unmatched. Germline V CDR1 and CDR2: SEHNR, FQNEAQ (reference sequence). There are 15 residues in the CDR3. CDR3 coding DNA: TGTGCCAGCAGCACCGGACAGGGCCTAAATTCACCCCTCCACTTT. This gives the protein CASSTGQGLNSPLHF.

The J gene is TRBJ2-5, the V gene TRBV4-1; 12 bases agree with TRBD1. J was trimmed by 5 bases and V by 2 bases; bases with no gene match: 6. The CDR3 extends over 16 amino acids. CDR1 is MGHRA, CDR2 YSYEKL, per germline. The CDR3 DNA is TGCGCCAGCAGCCAATCCGGGACAGGGGGCCGTGAGACCCAGTACTTC. Residues: CASSQSGTGGRETQYF.

This clonotype was detected ten times or more. The gene calls are TRBV7-8 and TRBJ2-2; maybe TRBD2 (5 bases). Germline loops: CDR1 SGHVS, CDR2 FQNEAQ. The CDR3 extends over 16 amino acids. V was trimmed by 3 bases and J by 1 base, leaving 12 bases between them. CDR3 bases: TGTGCCAGCAGCTTTCAGCAGACTAAGAACACCGGGGAGCTGTTTTTT. This gives the protein CASSFQQTKNTGELFF.

This clonotype was recorded many times. The chain combines TRBV7-2 with TRBJ2-3, with TRBD2 identical over 9 bases. V gave up 5 bases and J gave up 1 base; unmatched junction bases: 4. The CDR3 extends over 15 amino acids. Germline V gene data show CDR1 as SGHTA and CDR2 as FQGNSA. This CDR3 reads CASSLGLARTDTQYF. The CDR3 coding sequence is TGTGCCAGCAGCCTGGGACTAGCCCGCACAGATACGCAGTATTTT.

In its sample, this clonotype was seen many times. J is TRBJ2-2 and V is TRBV7-2; 11 bases map to TRBD2. With V trimmed by 0 bases and J by 3 bases, 3 bases remained unmatched. The CDR3 extends over 17 amino acids. The germline gives CDR1 SGHTA, CDR2 FQGNSA. The CDR3 here is CASSLAWGLADTGELFF. The DNA of the CDR3 is TGTGCCAGCAGCTTAGCTTGGGGACTAGCGGACACCGGGGAGCTGTTTTTT.

The chain couples TRBV23-1 to TRBJ2-5; weak D call: TRBD2 (6 bases). TRBV23-1 qualifies as an ORF whose function is uncertain. The length of the CDR3 is 16 residues. Trimming stripped 1 base from V and 5 bases from J, with 17 bases between. As DNA, the CDR3 is TGCGCCAGCAGTCAATGGGGTCCCGGGGGTAGGGAGACCCAGTACTTC. It codes for CASSQWGPGGRETQYF.

This clonotype appeared many times. The chain is built from TRBV7-2 and TRBJ2-7, with unresolved D. Germline V gene sequence: CDR1 SGHTA, CDR2 FQGNSA. V lost 3 bases, J lost 0 bases, and 12 bases lay in between. The CDR3 has 15 residues. The CDR3 spells CASSLRASASYEQYF. CDR3 nucleotide sequence: TGTGCCAGCAGCTTGCGAGCGTCTGCCTCCTACGAGCAGTACTTC.

The chain employs TRBV9 and TRBJ2-7, with 7 nucleotides matching TRBD1. CDR1 and CDR2 (germline): SGDLS, YYNGEE. The V and J ends lost 3 bases and 2 bases, in that order; junction bases with no gene match: 5. The CDR3 length is 14 residues. Here the CDR3 DNA reads TGTGCCAGCAGCGGAGGACAGGAGACCTACGAGCAGTACTTC. It encodes CASSGGQETYEQYF.

The CDR3 region has the DNA TGTGCCAGTAGTACCGGGACAGGGGGATCCCAGCCCCAGCATTTT. Amino acids: CASSTGTGGSQPQHF. The chain joins TRBV19 to TRBJ1-5; 11 nucleotides align to TRBD1. J lost 7 bases, V lost 4 bases, and 6 bases had no gene match. The CDR3 length is 15 residues. Germline values: CDR1 LNHDA, CDR2 SQIVND (reference sequence).

There are a few counts of this clonotype. This chain links TRBV6-2 or TRBV6-3 with TRBJ2-1; TRBD2 might be the D (6 bases). The V end was cut by 0 bases, the J end by 0 bases, with 15 bases between. Germline V gene data show CDR1 as MNHEY and CDR2 as SVGEGT. This CDR3 contains 18 residues. The CDR3 sequence is CASSYSRGRPSSYNEQFF. The CDR3 DNA reads as TGTGCCAGCAGTTACTCGCGGGGAAGGCCCAGCTCCTACAATGAGCAGTTCTTC.

This clonotype was observed many times. This chain uses TRBV7-2 with TRBJ2-1; weak D call: TRBD1 (6 bases). CDR1 is SGHTA, CDR2 FQGNSA, per germline. The CDR3 is made up of 17 amino acids. V dropped 5 bases and J dropped 4 bases, with 21 bases sitting between them. CDR3 in DNA: TGTGCCAGCAGCGGACACCTCAGTGGTCAGGGGTACAATGAGCAGTTCTTC. Amino acid sequence: CASSGHLSGQGYNEQFF.

The chain uses TRBV29-1 and TRBJ1-1; D is ambiguous. The V end lost 4 bases, the J end lost 0 bases, and 9 bases lay between the germline ends. Germline V gene lookup returns CDR1 SQVTM and CDR2 ANQGSEA. There are 13 residues in the CDR3. The DNA of the CDR3 is TGCAGCGTTGCCCGGGAATTGAACACTGAAGCTTTCTTT. This codes for CSVARELNTEAFF.

A few counts support this clonotype. V is TRBV2 and J is TRBJ1-5; D is undetermined. Trimming removed 6 bases from V and 0 bases from J, with 18 bases in between. The CDR3 sequence is 17 residues long. Germline CDR1 and CDR2: SNHLY and FYNNEI. The CDR3 sequence: CASRISPSLNSNQPQHF. CDR3 DNA: TGTGCCAGCAGAATTTCACCTTCCCTAAATAGCAATCAGCCCCAGCATTTT. Looking up the rest from reference TRBV2 and TRBJ1-5 gives the full variable domain: EPEVTQTPSHQVTQMGQEVILRCVPISNHLYFYWYRQILGQKVEFLVSFYNNEISEKSEIFDDQFSVERPDGSNFTLKIRSTKLEDSAMYFCASRISPSLNSNQPQHFGDGTRLSIL.

This sequence joins TRBV12-3 or TRBV12-4 and TRBJ2-5; TRBD1 aligns across 7 bases. Trimming at V came to 6 bases and at J to 2 bases, leaving 9 bases not matched to a gene. There are 15 residues in the CDR3. The CDR3 sequence: CASSLGQDPQETQYF. For the CDR3, the DNA is TGTGCCAGCAGCCTCGGACAGGATCCACAAGAGACCCAGTACTTC.

The V and J genes are TRBV7-2 and TRBJ2-7; TRBD2 agrees at 12 bases. V lost 2 bases to trimming and J lost 7 bases; unmatched junction nucleotides: 3. The CDR3 totals 14 residues. The germline CDR1 and CDR2 sequences are SGHTA and FQGNSA. Here the CDR3 DNA reads TGTGCCAGCAGCTTACCCCTAGCGGGAGGGGAGCAGTACTTC. It is translated as CASSLPLAGGEQYF.

V is TRBV7-9 and J is TRBJ2-2; TRBD1 matches 7 bases. The CDR3 sequence is 15 residues long. Losses at the gene ends were 5 bases for V and 1 base for J; bases not matched to a gene: 4. CDR1 and CDR2 (germline): SEHNR, FQNEAQ (reference sequence). Here the CDR3 DNA reads TGTGCCAGCAGCCGGACAGGACAGAACACCGGGGAGCTGTTTTTT. Its protein product is CASSRTGQNTGELFF.

This clonotype was seen only a few times. The chain links TRBV6-2 or TRBV6-3 to TRBJ2-1; unclear D gene. This CDR3 is 11 amino acids long. Germline CDR1 reads MNHEY; CDR2 reads SVGEGT. Trimming cost V 2 bases and J 6 bases, with 2 bases left between them. The CDR3 sequence is CASSYANEQFF. In DNA, the CDR3 is TGTGCCAGCAGTTACGCCAATGAGCAGTTCTTC.

The J gene is TRBJ1-2, the V gene TRBV7-9; 9 nucleotides line up with TRBD1. The CDR3 length is 17 residues. Germline V gives CDR1 SEHNR, CDR2 FQNEAQ (reference sequence). V gave up 1 base and J gave up 5 bases; unmatched junction bases: 11. Here the CDR3 reads CASSLVSGQGRGYGYTF. The CDR3 region has the DNA TGTGCCAGCAGCTTAGTCAGCGGACAGGGGAGAGGATATGGCTACACCTTC.

In the case of this clonotype: Sequence at one end of the junction differs from germline and may be a read error. The J gene is TRBJ2-1, the V gene TRBV20-1; 11 bases match TRBD2. The CDR3 extends over 13 amino acids. CDR1 and CDR2 (germline): DFQATT, SNEGSKA (reference sequence). CDR3 DNA: TGCAGTGCTTCTAGCGGGGGGCGAGAGCGGGTGATCTTC. The encoded protein is CSASSGGRERVIF.

This clonotype has only a few counts. The rearrangement uses TRBV5-1 and TRBJ2-1; no firm D call. From germline, CDR1 is SGHRS and CDR2 YFSETQ. The germline V and J ends were trimmed by 0 bases and 9 bases, with 4 bases remaining between them. CDR3 size: 11 residues. The DNA for the CDR3 is TGCGCCAGCAGCTTGGGAAGTGAGCAGTTCTTC. It is translated as CASSLGSEQFF.

This clonotype was recorded many times. This chain uses TRBV7-2 with TRBJ2-7; weak D call: TRBD1 (6 bases). Trimming pared 5 bases from V and 9 bases from J, leaving 20 bases between. Per the germline V gene, CDR1 is SGHTA and CDR2 is FQGNSA. CDR3 length equals 14 residues. CDR3 in DNA: TGTGCCAGCAGCCCGGACAGCTACGAGCTGAGGCAGTACTTC. Encoded protein: CASSPDSYELRQYF. The full variable domain, in which reference TRBV7-2 and TRBJ2-7 provide the parts outside the CDR3, is GAGVSQSPSNKVTEKGKDVELRCDPISGHTALYWYRQSLGQGLEFLIYFQGNSAPDKSGLPSDRFSAERTGGSVSTLTIQRTQQEDSAVYLCASSPDSYELRQYFGPGTRLTVT.